The next 10 T cell receptor beta chains were all read from a single sample in a study of PD-1 blockade in classical Hodgkin lymphoma (dated by TCRdb to about 2020). Reading the label with the study, this specimen's time point is: newly diagnosed, previously untreated cHL patient sample. The library relied on the immunoSEQ multiplex PCR assay. In its TCRdb copy, this immuneACCESS table keeps in-frame sequences only and misses some clones. Where compared with another copy, unresolved V genes explain less than half of these, and the others have no known cause. The sample table contains tens of thousands of clones; only one count was recorded for approximately 94% of them. 2% to 2.5% of the sample goes to the ten largest clones. Material for sequencing was peripheral blood mononuclear cells (PBMCs). These receptor sequences come from a human donor with classical Hodgkin lymphoma.

The rearrangement uses TRBV29-1 and TRBJ1-1; 7 positions agree with TRBD1. This CDR3 contains 12 residues. Germline-derived CDR1 and CDR2 are SQVTM and ANQGSEA. V trimming: 6 bases; J trimming: 3 bases; junction bases outside the gene matches: 4. The CDR3, as DNA: TGCAGCGTGGGGACAGTGCACACTGAAGCTTTCTTT. It yields the protein CSVGTVHTEAFF.

J is TRBJ1-5 and V is TRBV2; D gene uncertain. Germline V CDR1 and CDR2: SNHLY, FYNNEI. The CDR3 extends over 12 amino acids. V was shortened by 11 bases and J by 11 bases, with 19 bases between the two germline ends. The CDR3 DNA is TGTGCCGCCCAGCAGGTTGGGGAGACCCAGCATTTT. Protein product: CAAQQVGETQHF.

CDR3 sequence: CASSFGRAAYEQYF. DNA for the CDR3: TGTGCCAGCAGTTTCGGCAGGGCGGCCTACGAGCAGTACTTC. The genes are TRBV27 and TRBJ2-7; TRBD1 is a possible D gene (5 bases). There are 14 residues in the CDR3. Per the germline V gene, CDR1 is MNHEY and CDR2 is SMNVEV (reference sequence). V lost 3 bases to trimming and J lost 2 bases, with 11 bases between them.

This clone has just a few counts. The chain recombines TRBV5-1 with TRBJ2-5, with 8 nucleotides matching TRBD1. The CDR3 loop spans 14 amino acids. In germline, CDR1 is SGHRS, CDR2 YFSETQ. Trimming cost V 5 bases and J 1 base; bases outside gene matches: 4. The CDR3 DNA sequence: TGCGCCAGCAGAGACCAGGGGGCCCAAGAGACCCAGTACTTC. Translation: CASRDQGAQETQYF.

The rearrangement joins TRBV4-2 to TRBJ2-1; 8 bases are shared with TRBD1. V gave up 4 bases and J gave up 7 bases; unmatched junction bases: 12. CDR1 is LGHNA, CDR2 YNFKEQ, per germline. CDR3 length: 16 residues. The CDR3 bases are TGTGCCAGCAGCCCCCTTCAGGGGGCCGTCGAGAATGAGCAGTTCTTC. This gives the protein CASSPLQGAVENEQFF.

The chain links TRBV5-4 to TRBJ1-1, with a possible D match to TRBD1 (6 bases). This CDR3 has 15 amino acids. Trimming took 0 bases from V and 3 from J, leaving 12 bases between them. CDR1 is SGHNT and CDR2 is YYREEE in the germline V gene (reference sequence). The CDR3 reads CASSLVGYRDTEAFF. The DNA of the CDR3 is TGTGCCAGCAGCTTGGTGGGGTACAGGGACACTGAAGCTTTCTTT.

The chain combines TRBV19 with TRBJ2-3, with 7 bases that match TRBD2. Per the germline V gene, CDR1 is LNHDA and CDR2 is SQIVND (reference sequence). CDR3 length: 15 amino acids. The ends lost 6 bases at V and 1 base at J; junction bases unmatched: 7. The CDR3 DNA sequence: TGTGCCAGTAGCGGGGGGAGTAGCGGCACAGATACGCAGTATTTT. It yields the protein CASSGGSSGTDTQYF.

A word on this clone: One junction end disagrees with the germline gene, perhaps due to a read error. V and J are TRBV6-1 and TRBJ1-6; no firm D call. This CDR3 has 13 amino acids. Germline loops: CDR1 MNHNS, CDR2 SASEGT. CDR3 coding DNA: TGTGCCTGCAGGAGCTCCTATAATTCACCCCTCCACTTT. It codes for CACRSSYNSPLHF.

J is TRBJ2-7 and V is TRBV10-3; 7 positions match TRBD1. Germline loops: CDR1 ENHRY, CDR2 SYGVKD. The CDR3 is 14 residues long. V gave up 3 bases and J gave up 5 bases; unmatched junction bases: 7. CDR3 in amino acids: CAISEEGAGDEQYF. As DNA, the CDR3 is TGTGCCATCAGTGAAGAGGGGGCAGGGGACGAGCAGTACTTC.

The V gene is TRBV7-3, the J gene TRBJ1-1; 7 nucleotides line up with TRBD1. The V gene end was trimmed by 4 bases and the J gene end by 4 bases; junction bases not matched to a gene: 3. Germline V gene lookup returns CDR1 SGHTA and CDR2 FQGTGA. CDR3 size: 13 residues. The CDR3 region has the DNA TGTGCCAGCAGCTCGACAGGGTTCACTGAAGCTTTCTTT. Its translation is CASSSTGFTEAFF.